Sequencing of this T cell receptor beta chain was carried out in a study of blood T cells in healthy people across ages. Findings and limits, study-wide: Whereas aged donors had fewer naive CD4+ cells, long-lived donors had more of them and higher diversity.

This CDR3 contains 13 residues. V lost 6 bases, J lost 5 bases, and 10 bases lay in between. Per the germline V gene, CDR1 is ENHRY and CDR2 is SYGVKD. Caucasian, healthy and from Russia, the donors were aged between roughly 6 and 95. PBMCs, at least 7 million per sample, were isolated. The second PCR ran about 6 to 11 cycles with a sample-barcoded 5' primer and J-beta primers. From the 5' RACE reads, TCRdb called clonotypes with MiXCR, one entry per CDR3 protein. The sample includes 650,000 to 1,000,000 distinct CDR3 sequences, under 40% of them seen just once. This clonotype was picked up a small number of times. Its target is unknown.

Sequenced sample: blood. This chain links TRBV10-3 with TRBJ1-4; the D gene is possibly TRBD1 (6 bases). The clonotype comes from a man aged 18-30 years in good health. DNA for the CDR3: TGTGCCATCAGACCGGACAGCAATGAAAAACTGTTTTTT. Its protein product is CAIRPDSNEKLFF.